These 10 T cell receptor beta chains came from one sample sequenced in a study of identical twins. TCRdb ran MiXCR on the 5' RACE reads and lists one entry per CDR3 protein. Among hundreds of thousands of distinct CDR3 sequences listed, more than 6.5% were seen once. Separately, the same data were catalogued under a study of yellow fever vaccine responses in identical twins.

The sample was PBMCs. The receptors derive from a woman aged 18-35 years in good health.

This clonotype was seen repeatedly, ten times or more. CDR3 amino acids: CASSLIPGTSPDTQYF. For the CDR3, the DNA is TGTGCCAGCAGTCTTATCCCCGGGACATCCCCAGATACGCAGTATTTT. The rearrangement joins TRBV28 to TRBJ2-3; D might be TRBD1 (6 bases). Trimming pared 5 bases from V and 4 bases from J, leaving 19 bases between. The CDR3 totals 16 residues. CDR1 is MDHEN, CDR2 SYDVKM, per germline.

This clonotype came up a few times. This sequence joins TRBV6-2 or TRBV6-3 and TRBJ2-2; weak D call: TRBD1 (6 bases). Germline assignment: CDR1 MNHEY and CDR2 SVGEGT. The CDR3 covers 13 residues. With 5 bases removed from V and 6 bases from J, the gap between germline ends came to 10 bases. The CDR3 protein is CASSQTGPGELFF. The CDR3 DNA reads as TGTGCCAGCAGTCAGACAGGCCCCGGGGAGCTGTTTTTT.

This clonotype was seen a few times. The genes are TRBV6-1 and TRBJ2-3; tentative D call: TRBD1 (5 bases). The CDR3 covers 14 residues. Between the trimmed V and J ends, which lost 6 bases and 5 bases, there was a span of 15 bases. Germline lookup yields CDR1 MNHNS and CDR2 SASEGT. CDR3 nucleotides: TGTGCCAGCAGGGCAGGGTTATCGATAGATACGCAGTATTTT. Its protein is CASRAGLSIDTQYF.

This clonotype was counted ten times or more. The CDR3 here is CSVGTTGTDYGYTF. In nucleotides, the CDR3 is TGCAGCGTTGGAACGACCGGGACAGACTATGGCTACACCTTC. The chain employs TRBV29-1 and TRBJ1-2, with 7 bases aligning to TRBD1. The germline V gene encodes CDR1 SQVTM and CDR2 ANQGSEA. V shed 4 bases and J 3 bases; nucleotides not matched to a gene: 8. This CDR3 comprises 14 residues.

This clonotype turned up a few times. The V and J genes are TRBV28 and TRBJ2-3, with a tentative D call TRBD2 (5 bases). Germline V gives CDR1 MDHEN, CDR2 SYDVKM. This CDR3 contains 16 residues. Trimming shortened V by 3 bases and J by 2 bases, and 15 bases separated the two germline ends. The CDR3 DNA sequence: TGTGCCAGCAGTTTTAGGCGGGCGAGAGACACAGATACGCAGTATTTT. Translating gives CASSFRRARDTDTQYF.

The chain is built from TRBV10-3 and TRBJ1-2; unclear D gene. Germline CDR1 is ENHRY and CDR2 is SYGVKD. V was clipped by 0 bases and J by 0 bases, with 11 bases between them. The CDR3 is 16 residues long. CDR3 DNA sequence: TGTGCCATCAGTGAGTCGATGGAGGACTCTAACTATGGCTACACCTTC. This translates into CAISESMEDSNYGYTF.

This clonotype was detected many times. The chain links TRBV12-3 or TRBV12-4 to TRBJ2-2; TRBD2 matches at 7 bases. The J segment lost 5 bases and the V segment lost 0 bases, leaving 9 bases of the junction unmatched. CDR3 length equals 17 residues. The CDR3 sequence is CASSLAGSAGVTGELFF. Written as DNA, the CDR3 is TGTGCCAGCAGTTTAGCCGGGTCGGCGGGGGTGACCGGGGAGCTGTTTTTT.

This clonotype showed up just a few times. This chain joins TRBV20-1 and TRBJ2-7; a possible D gene is TRBD2 (6 bases). Germline V CDR1 and CDR2: DFQATT, SNEGSKA (reference sequence). The CDR3 contains 16 residues. V was clipped by 3 bases and J by 0 bases, with 18 bases between them. The CDR3 spells CSARSDSLGGSYEQYF. The CDR3 nucleotides are TGCAGTGCTAGGAGTGACAGCCTGGGGGGCTCCTACGAGCAGTACTTC.

The chain links TRBV7-6 to TRBJ2-2; TRBD1 matches 7 bases. V was clipped by 2 bases and J by 4 bases; unmatched bases: 7. Germline V CDR1 and CDR2: SGHVS, FNYEAQ. This CDR3 comprises 16 residues. The CDR3 DNA reads TGTGCCAGCAGCTTAAGGCAGGGGGTCAGCACCGGGGAGCTGTTTTTT. Its translation is CASSLRQGVSTGELFF.

The chain couples TRBV29-1 to TRBJ1-4; perhaps TRBD1 as D (5 bases). Looked up from germline, CDR1 is SQVTM and CDR2 is ANQGSEA. This CDR3 is built from 12 residues. V dropped 7 bases and J dropped 5 bases, with 11 bases sitting between them. The CDR3: CSGGRSNEKLFF. The CDR3 nucleotides are TGCAGCGGGGGGAGGAGCAATGAAAAACTGTTTTTT.